This entry features one T cell receptor beta chain sequence. These data belong to a study of control samples from healthy donors and cancer patients. Sequencing was performed with immunoSEQ multiplex PCR; in TCRdb, only in-frame clones are kept and a portion is missing. The table lists 150,000 or so clones, about 94% of them singletons. Trimming at V came to 3 bases and at J to 4 bases, leaving 1 base not matched to a gene. This CDR3 spans 13 amino acids. Germline CDR1 and CDR2: LGHNA and YSLEER. Sequencing was performed on blood. The sequence came from a woman aged 40 to 55 in good health. The chain combines TRBV4-3 with TRBJ2-3; 7 bases line up with TRBD2. The CDR3 sequence: CASSQGGPDTQYF. CDR3 bases: TGCGCCAGCAGCCAGGGAGGGCCAGATACGCAGTATTTT.